The T cell receptor beta chain described here comes from a study of blood T cell repertoires in COVID-19. Whole-study context: In each case, the material was cDNA or gDNA derived from T cells, B-cell-depleted T cells, or PBMCs.

The CDR3 has 17 amino acids. The V gene lost 0 bases and the J gene lost 7 bases, with 17 bases spanning the gap. Per germline, CDR1 SGHRS and CDR2 YFSETQ. TCRdb keeps only in-frame clones here, not all; method: immunoSEQ multiplex PCR. The sample has 130,000 to 150,000 clones; 80% are singletons. The chain employs TRBV5-1 and TRBJ1-6; TRBD1 might be the D (6 bases). This TCR came from a woman between 50 and 59 years old with acute or convalescent COVID-19. Sequencing was done on a sample of peripheral blood. The CDR3 nucleotides read TGCGCCAGCAGCTTGGCCAATGGGGGGGCAGGGAATTCACCCCTCCACTTT. Translated, it gives CASSLANGGAGNSPLHF.